Shown below are 27 T cell receptor beta chains from a single sample sequenced in a study of blood T cell repertoires in COVID-19. Sequencing used immunoSEQ multiplex PCR; TCRdb keeps in-frame clones, though not all of them. The sample includes over 250,000 clones, 89% of them seen just once. Sequences were obtained from PBMCs or T cells enriched from blood (not recorded which). The receptor source for this set is a woman aged 55-69 years who had recovered from COVID-19.

About this clone: Other DNA sequences in the same sample also yield this CDR3. This chain links TRBV9 with TRBJ2-5, with 7 positions matching TRBD1. This CDR3 region has 14 residues. Losses at the gene ends were 4 bases for V and 5 bases for J; bases not matched to a gene: 8. The germline CDR1 and CDR2 sequences are SGDLS and YYNGEE. CDR3 DNA sequence: TGTGCCAGCAGCTCAAGGACAGGATCGGAGACCCAGTACTTC. It specifies CASSSRTGSETQYF.

V and J are TRBV27 and TRBJ1-2; D is unresolved. The V gene's germline CDR1 is MNHEY and CDR2 SMNVEV (reference sequence). Between the trimmed V and J ends, which lost 5 bases and 0 bases, there was a span of 16 bases. This CDR3 is 16 amino acids long. The CDR3 spells CASSTFFDKPNYGYTF. In DNA, the CDR3 is TGTGCCAGCAGTACCTTTTTTGACAAGCCTAACTATGGCTACACCTTC.

This sequence joins TRBV30 and TRBJ1-5, with TRBD1 as a possible D gene (5 bases). This CDR3 region has 14 residues. Germline CDR1 is GTSNPN and CDR2 is SVGIG (reference sequence). V lost 1 base, J lost 5 bases, and 12 bases lay in between. The CDR3, as DNA: TGTGCCTGGAGTGGAACAGGTGGCCATCAGCCCCAGCATTTT. This gives the protein CAWSGTGGHQPQHF.

This chain links TRBV28 with TRBJ1-2; TRBD1 matches 7 bases. Per germline, CDR1 MDHEN and CDR2 SYDVKM. This CDR3 is 14 amino acids long. V shed 7 bases, J shed 4 bases, and the junction held 9 bases outside the gene matches. This CDR3 is CASKGAGAVYGYTF. The CDR3 DNA sequence: TGTGCCAGCAAGGGGGCAGGAGCAGTCTATGGCTACACCTTC.

V gene TRBV6-2 or TRBV6-3 combines with J gene TRBJ2-1, with 7 nucleotides matching TRBD2. The junction had 7 bases not matched to a gene; V was cut back by 8 bases and J by 9 bases. This CDR3 region has 12 residues. From germline, CDR1 is MNHEY and CDR2 SVGEGT. CDR3 residues: CASGPGGGEQFF. The CDR3, as DNA: TGTGCCAGCGGCCCTGGGGGGGGTGAGCAGTTCTTC.

V gene TRBV6-5 combines with J gene TRBJ2-1, with TRBD2 matching 7 bases. The CDR3 length is 14 residues. Germline CDR1 reads MNHEY; CDR2 reads SVGAGI. The V segment lost 7 bases and the J segment 8 bases; nucleotides outside the gene matches: 11. CDR3 bases: TGTGCCAGCACTTCCGGGACTACCCCCGATGAGCAGTTCTTC. Residues: CASTSGTTPDEQFF.

Regarding this clone: Other DNA variants within this sample encode the same CDR3. The CDR3 sequence: CATSRGGYSGNTIYF. In DNA, the CDR3 is TGTGCCACCAGCAGGGGGGGATACTCTGGAAACACCATATATTTT. The chain couples TRBV15 to TRBJ1-3; D might be TRBD1 (5 bases). Trimming pared 3 bases from V and 0 bases from J, leaving 9 bases between. In germline, CDR1 is LNHNV, CDR2 YYDKDF (reference sequence). This CDR3 comprises 15 residues.

The rearrangement links TRBV29-1 to TRBJ2-3; tentative D call: TRBD2 (6 bases). Trimming took 6 bases from V and 3 from J, leaving 10 bases between them. This CDR3 contains 12 residues. Germline loops: CDR1 SQVTM, CDR2 ANQGSEA. CDR3 nucleotides: TGCAGCGTCGAGGCGGGGACAGATACGCAGTATTTT. It encodes CSVEAGTDTQYF.

V gene TRBV7-9 combines with J gene TRBJ1-4, with unresolved D. This CDR3 is built from 16 residues. V shed 1 base and J shed 0 bases, with 9 bases lying between them. Germline CDR1 is SEHNR and CDR2 is FQNEAQ (reference sequence). As DNA, the CDR3 is TGTGCCAGCAGCTTAGGGGAGGTTGCAACTAATGAAAAACTGTTTTTT. Translation gives CASSLGEVATNEKLFF.

The chain recombines TRBV28 with TRBJ1-5; 9 positions agree with TRBD1. Losses at the gene ends were 6 bases for V and 4 bases for J; bases not matched to a gene: 10. CDR3 length: 16 amino acids. The germline V gene encodes CDR1 MDHEN and CDR2 SYDVKM. The CDR3 DNA is TGTGCCAGCAGAGGGACAGGGTTCAATTTTAATCAGCCCCAGCATTTT. It yields the protein CASRGTGFNFNQPQHF.

The rearrangement links TRBV28 to TRBJ2-1; D unclear. In germline, CDR1 is MDHEN, CDR2 SYDVKM. The CDR3 consists of 16 residues. Deletions cut 2 bases from V and 0 bases from J, with 11 bases between. The CDR3: CASSLEPGGSYNEQFF. The CDR3 DNA reads as TGTGCCAGCAGTTTAGAGCCCGGCGGCTCCTACAATGAGCAGTTCTTC.

This rearrangement joins TRBV5-1 to TRBJ1-2; 8 bases fit TRBD1. CDR1 is SGHRS, CDR2 YFSETQ, per germline. The trim removed 4 bases at V and 5 bases at J, leaving 10 bases unmatched. This CDR3 is 15 amino acids long. CDR3 sequence reads: CASSLRRQGQYGYTF. The CDR3, as DNA: TGCGCCAGCAGCCTGAGACGACAGGGGCAGTATGGCTACACCTTC.

The rearrangement uses TRBV7-9 and TRBJ1-5; D is unclear. This CDR3 is built from 14 residues. Trimming took off 7 bases at V and 2 bases at J, with 12 bases between the two ends. CDR1 and CDR2 (germline): SEHNR, FQNEAQ (reference sequence). In DNA, the CDR3 is TGTGCCAGCAAACTCGGGGAGGGCAATCAGCCCCAGCATTTT. Its translation is CASKLGEGNQPQHF.

The chain couples TRBV9 to TRBJ2-1; no reliable D call. This CDR3 has 14 amino acids. V lost 3 bases and J 0 bases, leaving 7 bases between the germline ends. The V gene's germline CDR1 is SGDLS and CDR2 YYNGEE. The CDR3 coding sequence is TGTGCCAGCAGCGCTTGGAGCTCCTACAATGAGCAGTTCTTC. This gives the protein CASSAWSSYNEQFF.

The chain couples TRBV7-9 to TRBJ2-1; 7 bases fit TRBD2. Germline V gene lookup returns CDR1 SEHNR and CDR2 FQNEAQ (reference sequence). Germline trimming cut 3 bases from V and 7 bases from J; bases unmatched to any gene: 15. The CDR3 has 17 residues. The CDR3 protein is CASSFPGLSDTWNEQFF. CDR3 DNA: TGTGCCAGCAGCTTTCCGGGACTATCAGACACCTGGAATGAGCAGTTCTTC.

V usage is TRBV10-2 and J usage is TRBJ2-6; D is ambiguous. In germline, CDR1 is WSHSY, CDR2 SAAADI. CDR3 length: 13 residues. V was pared by 2 bases and J by 4 bases, with 3 bases between. The DNA of the CDR3 is TGCGCCAGCAGTGAGCAGGGGGCCAACGTCCTGACTTTC. Protein sequence: CASSEQGANVLTF.

This sequence joins TRBV11-2 and TRBJ2-3, with no clear D. Trimming stripped 0 bases from V and 11 bases from J, with 15 bases between. This CDR3 contains 14 residues. Germline loops: CDR1 SGHAT, CDR2 FQNNGV. The CDR3 nucleotides read TGTGCCAGCAGCTTAGATAACCACACCCCGAAGCAGTATTTT. Encoded protein: CASSLDNHTPKQYF.

Relative to its sample, this clone is medium-sized. The chain is built from TRBV1 and TRBJ2-1; TRBD2, the table's D call, lacks a check against the DNA. TRBV1 is a pseudogene locus. The CDR3 has 14 amino acids. The CDR3 loop reads CTSSNRAGVDEQFF. For the CDR3, the DNA is TGCACCAGCAGCAATCGAGCGGGGGTGGATGAGCAGTTCTTC.

This clone was counted once. The V call is TRBV27, the J call TRBJ2-7; 10 positions agree with TRBD1. V lost 1 base and J lost 2; bases outside the gene matches: 5. Germline V lookup: CDR1 MNHEY, CDR2 SMNVEV (reference sequence). The CDR3 extends over 16 amino acids. CDR3 amino acids: CASSLYGTGAPYEQYF. The CDR3 DNA is TGTGCCAGCAGTTTATATGGGACAGGGGCCCCCTACGAGCAGTACTTC.

The rearrangement links TRBV28 to TRBJ1-2, with D perhaps matching TRBD1 (6 bases). The germline V gene encodes CDR1 MDHEN and CDR2 SYDVKM. The CDR3 is made up of 16 amino acids. Trimming took 3 bases from V and 8 from J, leaving 22 bases between them. The chain's CDR3 is CASSFPGRQGMGGYTF. In nucleotides, the CDR3 is TGTGCCAGCAGTTTCCCCGGGAGGCAGGGGATGGGGGGCTACACCTTC.

The chain uses TRBV4-1 and TRBJ1-5, with D possibly TRBD1 on 5 matching bases. The CDR3 is 15 amino acids. Germline V CDR1 and CDR2: MGHRA, YSYEKL. V was shortened by 1 base and J by 4 bases, with 11 bases between the two germline ends. CDR3 nucleotide sequence: TGCGCCAGCAGCCAAGGGCAGGGCCAAAATCAGCCCCAGCATTTT. Translated, it gives CASSQGQGQNQPQHF.

The rearrangement links TRBV27 to TRBJ1-4; TRBD1 is a possible D gene (5 bases). The V gene lost 6 bases and the J gene lost 5 bases, with 16 bases spanning the gap. This CDR3 has 15 amino acids. CDR1 and CDR2 (germline): MNHEY, SMNVEV (reference sequence). The CDR3 here is CASSPGWQSNEKLFF. The CDR3 DNA follows: TGTGCCAGCAGCCCAGGGTGGCAGTCAAATGAAAAACTGTTTTTT. The whole variable domain, filled in from reference TRBV27 and TRBJ1-4, reads EAQVTQNPRYLITVTGKKLTVTCSQNMNHEYMSWYRQDPGLGLRQIYYSMNVEVTDKGDVPEGYKVSRKEKRNFPLILESPSPNQTSLYFCASSPGWQSNEKLFFGSGTQLSVL.

The chain recombines TRBV30 with TRBJ1-3, with D maybe TRBD1 (5 bases). This CDR3 spans 14 amino acids. Germline assignment: CDR1 GTSNPN and CDR2 SVGIG (reference sequence). Trimming left V 1 base short and J 4 bases short, with 11 bases between. This chain's CDR3 is CAWSEGPFGNTIYF. The CDR3 nucleotides read TGTGCCTGGAGTGAGGGGCCCTTCGGAAACACCATATATTTT.

The chain employs TRBV18 and TRBJ2-2; maybe TRBD2 (6 bases). Per germline, CDR1 KGHSH and CDR2 LQKENI. The CDR3 has 14 amino acids. Trimming removed 2 bases from V and 6 bases from J, with 10 bases in between. The CDR3 sequence: CASSPAGGSGELFF. The CDR3 DNA reads as TGTGCCAGCTCACCAGCTGGGGGGTCCGGGGAGCTGTTTTTT.

The chain uses TRBV28 and TRBJ2-1; D perhaps matches TRBD2 (6 bases). The CDR3 totals 15 residues. Germline CDR1 is MDHEN and CDR2 is SYDVKM. The ends were cut back, 5 bases at V and 2 bases at J, with 13 bases in the middle. Here the CDR3 reads CASSDPGVAYNEQFF. CDR3 coding DNA: TGTGCCAGCAGTGACCCGGGGGTGGCCTACAATGAGCAGTTCTTC. The variable domain in full, completed from reference TRBV28 and TRBJ2-1, reads DVKVTQSSRYLVKRTGEKVFLECVQDMDHENMFWYRQDPGLGLRLIYFSYDVKMKEKGDIPEGYSVSREKKERFSLILESASTNQTSMYLCASSDPGVAYNEQFFGPGTRLTVL.

J is TRBJ1-5 and V is TRBV12-3 or TRBV12-4; no firm D call. The CDR3 is 12 residues long. The V gene lost 6 bases and the J gene lost 6 bases, with 9 bases spanning the gap. CDR3 residues: CASRREFQPQHF. CDR3 sequence (DNA): TGTGCCAGCAGGAGGGAGTTTCAGCCCCAGCATTTT.

The V and J genes are TRBV30 and TRBJ2-3, with D tentatively TRBD1 (6 bases). Trimming shortened V by 0 bases and J by 6 bases, and 10 bases separated the two germline ends. Germline V CDR1 and CDR2: GTSNPN, SVGIG (reference sequence). The CDR3 has 13 amino acids. The CDR3 here is CAWSVGAVDTQYF. The DNA of the CDR3 is TGTGCCTGGAGTGTGGGGGCAGTGGATACGCAGTATTTT.